The present T cell receptor (beta chain) was sequenced within a study of T cell repertoires in cytomegalovirus infection. Background on the study: Based on public TCR beta signatures, there were indications of CMV infection and of a matching HLA type. General study results and limits: Ex vivo, HLA-C-restricted CMV-specific TCR beta clonotypes prevailed over the rest of the response. Adding up the frequency of public TCR beta families identified people who carried CMV plus the relevant HLA.

This clonotype was recorded once. Its specificity is unknown. Using its own MiXCR run on the reads, TCRdb lists one record per CDR3 protein. The table records 550,000 to 850,000 distinct CDR3 sequences, around 32% of them present only once. Trimming cost V 7 bases and J 0 bases, with 16 bases left between them. The CDR3 sequence is 16 residues long. Germline values: CDR1 SNHLY, CDR2 FYNNEI. The sequence came from a human donor in good health (CMV status not recorded). Some clones in this sample may be carry-over from other donors' samples. This material consisted of cultured PBMCs, taken from culture after CMV antigen stimulation. V is TRBV2 and J is TRBJ2-4; weak D call: TRBD2 (6 bases). The CDR3 loop is CASNQPPSEAKNIQYF. The CDR3 DNA follows: TGTGCCAGCAATCAGCCTCCTAGCGAAGCCAAAAACATTCAGTACTTC.